Listed below are T cell receptor beta chains from one sample, sequenced in a study of T cell responses to AZD1222 COVID-19 vaccine. Measured with immunoSEQ multiplex PCR; TCRdb has only the in-frame clones, and not every one. The sample holds about 84,000 clones, 70% to 90% seen once. The sequences come from peripheral blood, collected 28 days after the second AZD1222 dose. These receptors were taken from an adult who received the AZD1222 COVID-19 vaccine. Both conserved end residues are part of each CDR3. Fields, in order: CDR3 protein, CDR3 DNA, V gene, J gene, D gene, clone size. D genes are given only for firm matches. Clone size appears in some rows only: once, few, many, or a class for an expanded clone.

CDR3 protein: CASSRLQVGETQYF
CDR3 DNA: TGTGCCAGCAGCAGATTACAGGTTGGAGAGACCCAGTACTTC
V gene: TRBV7-9
J gene: TRBJ2-5
D gene: NA
clone size: NA

CDR3 protein: CASSLHTDTQYF
CDR3 DNA: TGTGCCAGCAGCCTCCACACAGATACGCAGTATTTT
V gene: TRBV11-3
J gene: TRBJ2-3
D gene: NA
clone size: NA

CDR3 protein: CASSLEEYQPQHF
CDR3 DNA: TGTGCCAGCAGTTTAGAAGAGTATCAGCCCCAGCATTTT
V gene: TRBV12-3/TRBV12-4
J gene: TRBJ1-5
D gene: NA
clone size: NA

CDR3 protein: CASSWRLAGGYNEQFF
CDR3 DNA: TGTGCCAGCAGCTGGAGACTAGCGGGGGGGTACAATGAGCAGTTCTTC
V gene: TRBV14
J gene: TRBJ2-1
D gene: TRBD2
clone size: NA

CDR3 protein: CASSKSGTANTEAFF
CDR3 DNA: TGCGCCAGCAGCAAGTCCGGGACAGCGAACACTGAAGCTTTCTTT
V gene: TRBV5-1
J gene: TRBJ1-1
D gene: TRBD1
clone size: NA

CDR3 protein: CASSTPRWVYEQYF
CDR3 DNA: TGTGCCAGCAGTACCCCCCGGTGGGTCTACGAGCAGTACTTC
V gene: TRBV28
J gene: TRBJ2-7
D gene: NA
clone size: NA

CDR3 protein: CAWSEESFRTLSYEQYF
CDR3 DNA: TGTGCCTGGAGCGAGGAATCGTTTAGGACCCTATCCTACGAGCAGTACTTC
V gene: TRBV30
J gene: TRBJ2-7
D gene: NA
clone size: NA

CDR3 protein: CASHYAQNTEAFF
CDR3 DNA: TGTGCCAGCCATTACGCCCAGAACACTGAAGCTTTCTTT
V gene: TRBV6-6
J gene: TRBJ1-1
D gene: NA
clone size: NA

CDR3 protein: CASTAQGLYGYTF
CDR3 DNA: TGTGCCAGCACCGCACAGGGACTCTATGGCTACACCTTC
V gene: TRBV28
J gene: TRBJ1-2
D gene: NA
clone size: NA

CDR3 protein: CASSPERGGFYEQYF
CDR3 DNA: TGTGCCAGCAGCCCTGAACGAGGGGGATTCTACGAGCAGTACTTC
V gene: TRBV11-1
J gene: TRBJ2-7
D gene: NA
clone size: NA

CDR3 protein: CASKVQGSQETQYF
CDR3 DNA: TGCGCCAGCAAAGTACAGGGGTCCCAAGAGACCCAGTACTTC
V gene: TRBV5-1
J gene: TRBJ2-5
D gene: TRBD1
clone size: NA

CDR3 protein: CASSQDRGANYGYTF
CDR3 DNA: TGTGCCAGCAGCCAAGATCGAGGAGCTAACTATGGCTACACCTTC
V gene: TRBV4-2
J gene: TRBJ1-2
D gene: NA
clone size: NA

CDR3 protein: CASSYRTGTNEQFF
CDR3 DNA: TGTGCCAGCAGTTACCGGACAGGGACCAATGAGCAGTTCTTC
V gene: TRBV5-4
J gene: TRBJ2-1
D gene: TRBD1
clone size: NA

CDR3 protein: CASRANQGMGQPQHF
CDR3 DNA: TGTGCCAGCAGAGCGAATCAGGGGATGGGGCAGCCCCAGCATTTT
V gene: TRBV6-5
J gene: TRBJ1-5
D gene: NA
clone size: NA

CDR3 protein: CASSLEGETQYF
CDR3 DNA: TGTGCCAGCAGTCTGGAGGGGGAGACCCAGTACTTC
V gene: TRBV6-2/TRBV6-3
J gene: TRBJ2-5
D gene: NA
clone size: NA

CDR3 protein: CASSYGTATEAFF
CDR3 DNA: TGTGCCAGTAGTTATGGGACAGCTACTGAAGCTTTCTTT
V gene: TRBV19
J gene: TRBJ1-1
D gene: TRBD1
clone size: NA

CDR3 protein: CASSVGDRLMRNNYGYTF
CDR3 DNA: TGTGCCAGCAGCGTAGGCGACAGGCTAATGCGCAATAACTATGGCTACACCTTC
V gene: TRBV9
J gene: TRBJ1-2
D gene: NA
clone size: NA

CDR3 protein: CASSVQVRETQYF
CDR3 DNA: TGTGCCAGCAGTGTCCAGGTGAGGGAGACCCAGTACTTC
V gene: TRBV12-3/TRBV12-4
J gene: TRBJ2-5
D gene: NA
clone size: NA

CDR3 protein: CASSLGGGTDTQYF
CDR3 DNA: TGTGCCAGCAGCTTAGGGGGCGGTACAGATACGCAGTATTTT
V gene: TRBV11-3
J gene: TRBJ2-3
D gene: NA
clone size: NA

CDR3 protein: CAWIAGLQYNEQFF
CDR3 DNA: TGTGCCTGGATAGCGGGTCTCCAATACAATGAGCAGTTCTTC
V gene: TRBV30
J gene: TRBJ2-1
D gene: TRBD2
clone size: NA

CDR3 protein: CASSVGGRGDEAFF
CDR3 DNA: TGTGCCAGCAGCGTAGGTGGCAGGGGAGATGAAGCTTTCTTT
V gene: TRBV9
J gene: TRBJ1-1
D gene: NA
clone size: NA

CDR3 protein: CASSRPQGSYNEQFF
CDR3 DNA: TGTGCCAGCAGCCGACCCCAAGGCTCCTACAATGAGCAGTTCTTC
V gene: TRBV3-1/TRBV3-2
J gene: TRBJ2-1
D gene: NA
clone size: NA

CDR3 protein: CASSRGLTNTGELFF
CDR3 DNA: TGTGCCAGCAGCCGCGGACTAACCAACACCGGGGAGCTGTTTTTT
V gene: TRBV6-6
J gene: TRBJ2-2
D gene: NA
clone size: few

CDR3 protein: CASSRTTGSNQPQHF
CDR3 DNA: TGTGCCAGCAGCCGAACCACAGGGAGCAATCAGCCCCAGCATTTT
V gene: TRBV5-6
J gene: TRBJ1-5
D gene: NA
clone size: NA

CDR3 protein: CASSFFGTGRHNEQFF
CDR3 DNA: TGTGCCAGCAGCTTCTTCGGGACAGGGAGGCACAATGAGCAGTTCTTC
V gene: TRBV7-3
J gene: TRBJ2-1
D gene: TRBD1
clone size: NA

CDR3 protein: CAGKGEMDNSPLHF
CDR3 DNA: TGTGCCGGAAAGGGAGAGATGGATAATTCACCCCTCCACTTT
V gene: TRBV30
J gene: TRBJ1-6
D gene: NA
clone size: NA

CDR3 protein: CASSQDWGQIYEQYF
CDR3 DNA: TGTGCCAGCAGCCAAGATTGGGGACAGATCTACGAGCAGTACTTC
V gene: TRBV4-2
J gene: TRBJ2-7
D gene: TRBD1
clone size: NA

CDR3 protein: CASSQDVVGNSPLHF
CDR3 DNA: TGTGCCAGCAGCCAAGATGTGGTGGGCAATTCACCCCTCCACTTT
V gene: TRBV14
J gene: TRBJ1-6
D gene: NA
clone size: NA

CDR3 protein: CASSLTGRYTEAFF
CDR3 DNA: TGTGCCAGCAGTCTGACAGGACGTTACACTGAAGCTTTCTTT
V gene: TRBV5-6
J gene: TRBJ1-1
D gene: NA
clone size: NA

CDR3 protein: CASSLGPPNSPLHF
CDR3 DNA: TGTGCCAGCAGCTTAGGACCACCGAATTCACCCCTCCACTTT
V gene: TRBV11-3
J gene: TRBJ1-6
D gene: NA
clone size: NA

CDR3 protein: CSVEIGRNTEAFF
CDR3 DNA: TGCAGCGTTGAAATAGGGCGTAACACTGAAGCTTTCTTT
V gene: TRBV29-1
J gene: TRBJ1-1
D gene: NA
clone size: once

CDR3 protein: CASSLWQTGGGGGGQYF
CDR3 DNA: TGTGCCAGCAGTTTATGGCAAACAGGGGGCGGAGGGGGTGGTCAGTACTTC
V gene: TRBV28
J gene: TRBJ2-4
D gene: TRBD1
clone size: NA

CDR3 protein: CASSIDLGLSLNTGELFF
CDR3 DNA: TGTGCCAGTAGTATAGATCTGGGGCTAAGTCTAAACACCGGGGAGCTGTTTTTT
V gene: TRBV19
J gene: TRBJ2-2
D gene: NA
clone size: few

CDR3 protein: CASRGMREVAEQYF
CDR3 DNA: TGCGCCAGCCGGGGTATGAGAGAGGTTGCCGAGCAGTACTTC
V gene: TRBV5-1
J gene: TRBJ2-7
D gene: NA
clone size: NA

CDR3 protein: CASSQNKVVGRFGGYTF
CDR3 DNA: TGTGCCAGCAGCCAAAATAAGGTAGTGGGCAGGTTCGGGGGCTACACCTTC
V gene: TRBV4-2
J gene: TRBJ1-2
D gene: NA
clone size: NA

CDR3 protein: CAWRAGRENSPLHF
CDR3 DNA: TGTGCCTGGAGAGCCGGCAGGGAGAATTCACCCCTCCACTTT
V gene: TRBV30
J gene: TRBJ1-6
D gene: NA
clone size: NA

CDR3 protein: CASNSGQGNNEQFF
CDR3 DNA: TGTGCCAGCAATTCGGGACAGGGAAACAATGAGCAGTTCTTC
V gene: TRBV9
J gene: TRBJ2-1
D gene: TRBD1
clone size: few

CDR3 protein: CASSHRLGAGSTEAFF
CDR3 DNA: TGTGCCAGCAGCCACAGATTGGGGGCAGGGTCCACTGAAGCTTTCTTT
V gene: TRBV14
J gene: TRBJ1-1
D gene: NA
clone size: NA

CDR3 protein: CASSINPYEQYF
CDR3 DNA: TGTGCCAGCAGTATAAACCCCTACGAGCAGTACTTC
V gene: TRBV6-2/TRBV6-3
J gene: TRBJ2-7
D gene: NA
clone size: NA

CDR3 protein: CASSFRGGDNQPQHF
CDR3 DNA: TGTGCCAGCAGTTTCAGGGGGGGAGACAATCAGCCCCAGCATTTT
V gene: TRBV28
J gene: TRBJ1-5
D gene: TRBD1
clone size: NA

CDR3 protein: CASRPTGEYNSPLHF
CDR3 DNA: TGTGCCAGCCGCCCGACAGGGGAGTATAATTCACCCCTCCACTTT
V gene: TRBV28
J gene: TRBJ1-6
D gene: TRBD1
clone size: NA

CDR3 protein: CASSRGGSGTPLHF
CDR3 DNA: TGTGCCAGCAGTCGAGGGGGCAGTGGAACACCCCTCCACTTT
V gene: TRBV3-1/TRBV3-2
J gene: TRBJ1-6
D gene: TRBD1
clone size: NA

CDR3 protein: CASSLTGWDTEAFF
CDR3 DNA: TGTGCCAGCAGCTTGACAGGGTGGGACACTGAAGCTTTCTTT
V gene: TRBV9
J gene: TRBJ1-1
D gene: TRBD1
clone size: NA

CDR3 protein: CASSQDLLAVNEQFF
CDR3 DNA: TGTGCCAGCAGCCAAGATTTACTTGCCGTCAATGAGCAGTTCTTC
V gene: TRBV3-1/TRBV3-2
J gene: TRBJ2-1
D gene: NA
clone size: few

CDR3 protein: CASSTTGTNEQFF
CDR3 DNA: TGTGCCAGTAGTACCACAGGGACCAATGAGCAGTTCTTC
V gene: TRBV19
J gene: TRBJ2-1
D gene: NA
clone size: NA

CDR3 protein: CASSITPGDTEAFF
CDR3 DNA: TGTGCCAGTAGTATTACCCCAGGCGACACTGAAGCTTTCTTT
V gene: TRBV19
J gene: TRBJ1-1
D gene: NA
clone size: NA

CDR3 protein: CASSLRGGHYGYTF
CDR3 DNA: TGTGCCAGCAGCTTAAGGGGAGGTCACTATGGCTACACCTTC
V gene: TRBV7-2
J gene: TRBJ1-2
D gene: NA
clone size: NA

CDR3 protein: CATKGSGTDTQYF
CDR3 DNA: TGTGCCACCAAGGGTAGCGGCACAGATACGCAGTATTTT
V gene: TRBV24-1
J gene: TRBJ2-3
D gene: NA
clone size: NA

CDR3 protein: CASSETGENTEAFF
CDR3 DNA: TGTGCCAGCAGCGAGACGGGTGAGAACACTGAAGCTTTCTTT
V gene: TRBV6-4
J gene: TRBJ1-1
D gene: NA
clone size: NA

CDR3 protein: CASSLNSLGTENTEAFF
CDR3 DNA: TGTGCCAGTAGCCTAAACTCCCTCGGGACAGAGAACACTGAAGCTTTCTTT
V gene: TRBV19
J gene: TRBJ1-1
D gene: TRBD1
clone size: NA

CDR3 protein: CASSLGTGDEKLFF
CDR3 DNA: TGTGCTAGCAGCTTAGGGACAGGGGATGAAAAACTGTTTTTT
V gene: TRBV7-7
J gene: TRBJ1-4
D gene: TRBD1
clone size: NA

CDR3 protein: CASTPSGVGGTEAFF
CDR3 DNA: TGTGCCAGCACCCCTTCGGGGGTTGGTGGGACTGAAGCTTTCTTT
V gene: TRBV6-5
J gene: TRBJ1-1
D gene: NA
clone size: NA

CDR3 protein: CSASVLGYTF
CDR3 DNA: TGCAGTGCTAGTGTGCTAGGCTACACCTTC
V gene: TRBV20-1
J gene: TRBJ1-2
D gene: NA
clone size: NA

CDR3 protein: CASSQDRRGTYGYTF
CDR3 DNA: TGTGCCAGCAGCCAAGATAGGCGGGGGACCTATGGCTACACCTTC
V gene: TRBV14
J gene: TRBJ1-2
D gene: NA
clone size: NA

CDR3 protein: CASSTGTSYEQYF
CDR3 DNA: TGTGCCAGCAGTACTGGGACTTCTTACGAGCAGTACTTC
V gene: TRBV6-2/TRBV6-3
J gene: TRBJ2-7
D gene: NA
clone size: many

CDR3 protein: CAADRAGANVLTF
CDR3 DNA: TGTGCCGCGGACAGGGCCGGGGCCAACGTCCTGACTTTC
V gene: TRBV30
J gene: TRBJ2-6
D gene: TRBD1
clone size: NA

CDR3 protein: CASIQDRGSEQYF
CDR3 DNA: TGTGCCAGCATCCAGGACAGGGGCTCCGAGCAGTACTTC
V gene: TRBV2
J gene: TRBJ2-7
D gene: TRBD1
clone size: few

CDR3 protein: CAISEGQGIATEAFF
CDR3 DNA: TGTGCCATCAGTGAGGGGCAGGGTATCGCTACTGAAGCTTTCTTT
V gene: TRBV10-3
J gene: TRBJ1-1
D gene: NA
clone size: NA

CDR3 protein: CASRPGTSTNEQFF
CDR3 DNA: TGTGCCAGCAGACCCGGGACTAGTACTAATGAGCAGTTCTTC
V gene: TRBV6-5
J gene: TRBJ2-1
D gene: TRBD2
clone size: NA